Sequencing of this T cell receptor (beta chain) was carried out in a study of identical twins. Findings and caveats of the study: Monozygotic twin pairs showed more out-of-frame TCR alpha sharing than models estimated. Cross-sectional statistics, not tracking of the same donors, supported the conclusions.

The CDR3 covers 15 residues. Looked up from germline, CDR1 is SGHKS and CDR2 is YYEKEE (reference sequence). Trimming took 0 bases from V and 4 from J, leaving 13 bases between them. This clonotype was seen only a few times. Its specificity is unknown. TCRdb reanalysed the 5' RACE reads using MiXCR and keeps one entry per CDR3 protein. The sample includes a few hundred thousand distinct CDR3 sequences, about 18% of them seen just once. The clonotype originates from a man aged 45-65 years in good health. The chain employs TRBV5-5 and TRBJ1-1, with D unresolved. Input material: naive T cells sorted from blood. The CDR3 region has the DNA TGTGCCAGCAGCTTGGGTCCAGGAGGGAGCACTGAAGCTTTCTTT. As protein: CASSLGPGGSTEAFF.